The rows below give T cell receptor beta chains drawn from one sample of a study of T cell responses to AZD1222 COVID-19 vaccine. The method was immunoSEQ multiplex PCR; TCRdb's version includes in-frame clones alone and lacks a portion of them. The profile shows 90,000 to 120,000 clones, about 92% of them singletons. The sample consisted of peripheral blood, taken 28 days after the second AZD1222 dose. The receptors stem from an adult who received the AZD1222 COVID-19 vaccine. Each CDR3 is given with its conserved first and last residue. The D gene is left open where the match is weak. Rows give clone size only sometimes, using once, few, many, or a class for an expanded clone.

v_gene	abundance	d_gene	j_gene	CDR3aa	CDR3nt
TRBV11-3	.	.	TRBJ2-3	CASSRDSTDTQYF	TGTGCCAGCAGCCGGGACTCCACAGATACGCAGTATTTT
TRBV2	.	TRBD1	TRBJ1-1	CACMRQGKGTEAFF	TGTGCCTGTATGAGACAGGGCAAAGGCACTGAAGCTTTCTTT
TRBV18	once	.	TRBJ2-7	CASSPGVNRASSYEQYF	TGTGCCAGCTCACCGGGGGTGAACAGGGCTAGCTCCTACGAGCAGTACTTC
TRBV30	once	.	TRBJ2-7	CAWDTGTGQYF	TGTGCCTGGGACACGGGGACGGGGCAGTACTTC
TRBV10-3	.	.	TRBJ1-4	CAISAGPELFF	TGTGCCATCAGTGCCGGGCCAGAACTGTTTTTT
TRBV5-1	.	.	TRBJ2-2	CASSLEVISNGELFF	TGCGCCAGCAGCTTGGAGGTTATTTCAAACGGGGAGCTGTTTTTT
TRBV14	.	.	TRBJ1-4	CASSQGYEKLFF	TGTGCCAGCAGCCAAGGTTACGAAAAACTGTTTTTT
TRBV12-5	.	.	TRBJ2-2	CASGLQGSTGELFF	TGTGCTAGTGGTTTACAGGGTTCCACCGGGGAGCTGTTTTTT
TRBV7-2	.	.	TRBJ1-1	CASSQINSNTEAFF	TGTGCCAGCAGCCAAATTAACAGCAACACTGAAGCTTTCTTT
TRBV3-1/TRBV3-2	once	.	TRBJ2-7	CASSQVQGALRYEQYF	TGTGCCAGCAGCCAAGTTCAGGGAGCGCTCCGCTACGAGCAGTACTTC
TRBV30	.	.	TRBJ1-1	CAWKRGTEAFF	TGTGCCTGGAAGCGAGGGACTGAAGCTTTCTTT
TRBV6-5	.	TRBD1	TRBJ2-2	CASRGTGSTGELFF	TGTGCCAGCAGGGGGACAGGGAGCACCGGGGAGCTGTTTTTT
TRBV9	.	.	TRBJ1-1	CASSVGAGRGTEAFF	TGTGCCAGCAGCGTAGGGGCAGGGAGGGGCACTGAAGCTTTCTTT
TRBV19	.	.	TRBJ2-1	CASSGARLDNEQFF	TGTGCCAGTAGCGGGGCCCGGTTGGACAATGAGCAGTTCTTC
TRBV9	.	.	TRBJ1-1	CASSVGQATEAFF	TGTGCCAGCAGCGTAGGACAGGCCACTGAAGCTTTCTTT
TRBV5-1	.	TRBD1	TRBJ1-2	CASSLATGEVYGYTF	TGCGCCAGCAGCTTGGCGACAGGGGAGGTCTATGGCTACACCTTC
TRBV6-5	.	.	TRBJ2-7	CASSYRGSLSYEQYF	TGTGCCAGCAGTTACCGCGGCTCACTCTCCTACGAGCAGTACTTC
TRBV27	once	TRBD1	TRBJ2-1	CASSPEKGTGRYNEQFF	TGTGCCAGCAGCCCTGAGAAAGGGACAGGGCGCTACAATGAGCAGTTCTTC
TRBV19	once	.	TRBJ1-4	CASMVGGTTNEKLFF	TGTGCCAGTATGGTCGGGGGCACAACTAATGAAAAACTGTTTTTT
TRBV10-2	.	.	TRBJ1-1	CASSTLIFSEAFF	TGCGCCAGCTCAACCCTAATTTTTTCTGAAGCTTTCTTT
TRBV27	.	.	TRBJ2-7	CASRDLYYEQYF	TGTGCCAGCCGGGACCTATACTACGAGCAGTACTTC
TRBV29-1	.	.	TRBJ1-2	CSVVRPGMDYGYTF	TGCAGCGTTGTCCGGCCAGGGATGGACTATGGCTACACCTTC
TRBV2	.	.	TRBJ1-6	CASSVATGASPLHF	TGTGCCAGCAGTGTGGCGACTGGGGCTTCACCCCTCCACTTT
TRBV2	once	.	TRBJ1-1	CASSTDKNTEAFF	TGTGCCAGCAGTACAGACAAGAACACTGAAGCTTTCTTT
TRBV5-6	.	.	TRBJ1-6	CASSSAGSSPLHF	TGTGCCAGCAGCTCGGCGGGGAGCTCACCCCTCCACTTT
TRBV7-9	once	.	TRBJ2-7	CASSFRESSYEQYF	TGTGCCAGCAGCTTTCGGGAGAGCTCCTACGAGCAGTACTTC
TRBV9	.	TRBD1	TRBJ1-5	CASSAGQGAGQPQHF	TGTGCCAGCAGCGCGGGACAGGGGGCAGGTCAGCCCCAGCATTTT
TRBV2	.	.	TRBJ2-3	CASSKDWTDTQYF	TGTGCCAGCAGTAAAGACTGGACAGATACGCAGTATTTT
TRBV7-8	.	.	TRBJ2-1	CASTPGSVGEQFF	TGTGCCAGCACCCCCGGAAGTGTGGGTGAGCAGTTCTTC
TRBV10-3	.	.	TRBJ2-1	CATEGQNNEQFF	TGTGCCACCGAGGGGCAGAACAATGAGCAGTTCTTC
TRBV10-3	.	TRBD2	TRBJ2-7	CAISEPGGVYEQYF	TGTGCCATCAGTGAGCCGGGAGGGGTCTACGAGCAGTACTTC
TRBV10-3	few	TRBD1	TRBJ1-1	CAITQTGGNTEAFF	TGTGCCATCACGCAGACAGGGGGAAACACTGAAGCTTTCTTT
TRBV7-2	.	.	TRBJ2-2	CASSPHPAYTGELFF	TGTGCCAGCAGCCCACATCCGGCCTACACCGGGGAGCTGTTTTTT